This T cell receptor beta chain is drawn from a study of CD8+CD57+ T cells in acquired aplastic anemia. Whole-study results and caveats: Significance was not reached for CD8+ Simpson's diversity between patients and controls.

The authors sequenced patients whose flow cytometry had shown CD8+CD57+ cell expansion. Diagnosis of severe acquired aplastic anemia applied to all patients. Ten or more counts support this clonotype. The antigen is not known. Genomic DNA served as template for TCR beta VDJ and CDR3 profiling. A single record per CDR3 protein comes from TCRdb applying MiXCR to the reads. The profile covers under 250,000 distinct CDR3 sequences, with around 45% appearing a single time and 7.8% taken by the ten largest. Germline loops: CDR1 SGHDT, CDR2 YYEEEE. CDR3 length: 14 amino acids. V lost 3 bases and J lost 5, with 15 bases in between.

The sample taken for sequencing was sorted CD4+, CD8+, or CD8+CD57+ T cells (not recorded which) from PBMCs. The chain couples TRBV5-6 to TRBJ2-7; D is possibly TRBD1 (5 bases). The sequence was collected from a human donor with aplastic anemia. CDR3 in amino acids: CASSSPVGQDEQYF. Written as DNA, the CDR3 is TGTGCCAGCAGCTCACCGGTGGGGCAGGACGAGCAGTACTTC.